This T cell receptor (beta chain) originates from a study of long-term antiretroviral therapy in people with HIV. This CDR3 is built from 13 residues. The V gene lost 2 bases and the J gene lost 6 bases, with 9 bases spanning the gap. Germline V gives CDR1 MNHEY, CDR2 SMNVEV (reference sequence). General observations from the study: Although diversity increased after ART, it remained lower than in transplant donor controls. From the mid-2000s to the late 2010s, blood was obtained, possibly while participants received older ART regimens. Whichever time point was examined, clones expanded before ART dominated the repertoire.

In its sample, this clone was seen once. Its antigen is still unknown. Running of the v3.0 immunoSEQ assay took place at survey level. Repertoires were generated with immunoSEQ multiplex PCR, while TCRdb's copy carries only in-frame clones and drops some. The repertoire holds approximately 29,000 clones, with about 83% as singletons. The sample consisted of unsorted PBMCs, taken 0.4 years after starting antiretroviral therapy. The clonotype was recovered from a man aged 18 to 30 with HIV. This chain connects TRBV27 to TRBJ2-3; D is unclear. CDR3 DNA sequence: TGTGCCAGCAGTTTAAAATTTTCGGATACGCAGTATTTT. Its translation is CASSLKFSDTQYF.